This T cell receptor (beta chain) came from a study of T cell clones after liver transplantation (dated by TCRdb to between 2018 and 2020). Concerning the study at large: The samples were obtained from ITN030ST, a randomized trial that attempted immunosuppression withdrawal within 2 years after liver transplantation. Until randomization at 12-24 months post-transplant, subjects were given standard immunosuppression, with no induction therapy. Donor-reactive T cell clones were identified by TCRbeta sequencing following a pre-transplant mixed lymphocyte reaction and were subsequently tracked in post-transplant blood. Of the eight recipients, a few were HCV-positive, while the remaining recipients had been transplanted for non-autoimmune, non-viral indications. Tolerance meant complete immunosuppression withdrawal for at least one year without liver enzymes rising beyond twice the upper limit of normal. As an antigen-independent comparator for the donor-reactive sequences, third party-reactive TCRbeta sequences from pre-transplant MLRs were identified as well. The studied cohort comprised 8 liver transplant recipients, 3 classified as tolerant and 5 as non-tolerant. Blood samples were collected pre-transplant, pre-randomization before withdrawal, and post-randomization after either full withdrawal or failed withdrawal.

This clone was counted once. Its cognate antigen has yet to be identified. There are no base qualities to consult, and no much larger clone falls within one base. Thawed unstimulated PBMCs were stained for CD3, CD4 and CD8 and FACS-sorted into CD3+CD4+ and CD3+CD8+ populations. Each of the 8 studied subjects was randomized to immunosuppression withdrawal. Genomic DNA was isolated with the Qiagen DNeasy Blood and Tissue Kit. High-throughput TCRbeta CDR3 sequencing of frozen genomic DNA was performed by immunoSEQ, including PCR amplification, mapping, bias correction and internal controls. Under the source paper's analysis protocol: Productive rearrangements were kept, and unique TCRbeta sequences were defined by CDR3 nucleotide sequence plus V and J gene. For a sequence to be called donor-reactive, it needed a frequency of at least 0.01% and at least 5-fold expansion in CFSE-low cells compared with unstimulated pre-transplant cells. Per-subject minimum frequency thresholds, based on the lowest-template unstimulated sample, ensured at least 90% detection power. Jensen-Shannon divergence between the top 1000 TCRbeta sequences after and before transplant was used to measure repertoire turnover. Changes in detection of donor-reactive sequences were tested with two-sided Fisher's exact tests. As stored in TCRdb, this immuneACCESS dataset retains in-frame rearrangements with V and J assigned. A fraction of the clones does not appear; measured against another copy, unresolved V genes explain less than half of the discrepancy, and the remainder lacks a known reason. D and trimming come from the DNA, and the V and J calls and clone size come from that table. The sample includes 75,000 to 95,000 clones, with 80% to 85% observed a single time. The leading ten clones occupy 2.1% of the sample.

The full study reports these points: In 5 of 8 subjects, circulating donor-reactive CD4 TCRbeta sequences decreased significantly after transplant, regardless of tolerance or HCV status. Without allograft tissue specimens, donor-reactive T cells may have migrated into the graft rather than being deleted. Low numbers of available donor cells limited the measurable donor-reactive repertoire in two subjects. When repertoire turnover was accounted for, significantly reduced detection of donor-reactive sequences was found in 7 of 8 subjects for CD4 and in 8 of 8 subjects for CD8. The conclusions were considered preliminary, being limited by small, heterogeneous patient numbers and non-standardized post-transplant time points. The decline in donor-reactive sequences exceeded the decline in third party-reactive sequences, suggesting partial antigen-specific deletion that was unrelated to withdrawal success.

Trimming takes 5 bases off V and 4 bases off J; junction bases not matched to a gene: 1. The germline V gene sets CDR1 to MGHRA and CDR2 to YSYEKL. There are 14 amino acids in the CDR3, from cysteine to phenylalanine inclusive. Only the CDR3 DNA is retained, 42 bases long and in frame from the first base. The source was CD4+ T cells from blood, collected around 50 months after liver transplant. The chain couples TRBV4-1 to TRBJ1-4, and 10 junction bases match TRBD1. The clonotype originates from a human patient who received a liver transplant. Following a transplant, some T cells may be graft donor cells, not patient cells. In nucleotides, the sequence is TGCGCCAGCAGCTGGGACAGGGGTAATGAAAAACTGTTTTTT. The resulting protein is CASSWDRGNEKLFF.